This is a list of T cell receptor beta chains from one sample in a study of patients and donors after allogeneic stem cell transplantation. TCRdb re-derived calls from the RT-PCR reads in MiXCR, one entry per CDR3 protein. The sample shows hundreds of thousands of distinct CDR3 sequences, approximately 16% of them seen only once. The sequenced material came from blood, either unsorted or a sorted T cell fraction (not recorded which). The receptors stem from a human donor who was either an allogeneic HSCT recipient or a stem cell or donor lymphocyte infusion donor (not recorded which). It is not recorded whose cells these are; they may come from a transplant donor. Each CDR3 is given with its conserved first and last residue. The D gene is left open where the match is weak. The size field is filled for only some rows; it gives once, few, many or a size class.

V gene: TRBV29-1; J gene: TRBJ2-6; clone size: -; D gene: TRBD1; CDR3 DNA: TGCAGCGTTGAAAAACGTGGGACAGCTGGGGCCAACGTCCTGACTTTC; CDR3 protein: CSVEKRGTAGANVLTF
V gene: TRBV20-1; J gene: TRBJ2-7; clone size: few; D gene: TRBD2; CDR3 DNA: TGCAGTGCGATGGGACTAGCGGGCTCCTACGAGCAGTACTTC; CDR3 protein: CSAMGLAGSYEQYF
V gene: TRBV25-1; J gene: TRBJ2-2; clone size: -; D gene: TRBD1; CDR3 DNA: TGTGCCAGCAGCCCCTACCGGGGACAGAAGACCGGGGAGCTGTTTTTT; CDR3 protein: CASSPYRGQKTGELFF
V gene: TRBV20-1; J gene: TRBJ2-5; clone size: few; D gene: TRBD1; CDR3 DNA: TGCAGTGCTCTCGGGGTTGGGACAGGGAGCCATCAAGAGACCCAGTACTTC; CDR3 protein: CSALGVGTGSHQETQYF
V gene: TRBV11-2; J gene: TRBJ2-2; clone size: -; D gene: -; CDR3 DNA: TGTGCCAGCAGCCCCGAAGTTGCCTCTCTAGGGGAGCTGTTTTTT; CDR3 protein: CASSPEVASLGELFF
V gene: TRBV11-2; J gene: TRBJ2-1; clone size: -; D gene: TRBD2; CDR3 DNA: TGTGCCAGCAATGCGGGAGGGGAGCAGTTCTTC; CDR3 protein: CASNAGGEQFF
V gene: TRBV18; J gene: TRBJ1-1; clone size: few; D gene: TRBD1; CDR3 DNA: TGTGCCAGCTCACCACCTTGGGGAGCCCGACAGGGGGCGGTCGGTGAAGCTTTCTTT; CDR3 protein: CASSPPWGARQGAVGEAFF
V gene: TRBV12-3/TRBV12-4; J gene: TRBJ1-2; clone size: -; D gene: -; CDR3 DNA: TGTGCCAGCAGTTTGGACAGTACATATGGCTACACCTTC; CDR3 protein: CASSLDSTYGYTF
V gene: TRBV3-1; J gene: TRBJ1-5; clone size: few; D gene: -; CDR3 DNA: TGTGCCAGCAGCCAAGATGGAGGGTCCGGCCAGCCCCAGCATTTT; CDR3 protein: CASSQDGGSGQPQHF
V gene: TRBV4-1; J gene: TRBJ1-1; clone size: -; D gene: TRBD1; CDR3 DNA: TGCGCCAGCAGCCAAGTCGGGACAGGGGGTACTGAAGCTTTCTTT; CDR3 protein: CASSQVGTGGTEAFF
V gene: TRBV7-9; J gene: TRBJ1-1; clone size: many; D gene: -; CDR3 DNA: TGTGCCAGCAGCTTAGCGAAGAACACTGAAGCTTTCTTT; CDR3 protein: CASSLAKNTEAFF
V gene: TRBV7-2; J gene: TRBJ1-5; clone size: many; D gene: -; CDR3 DNA: TGTGCCAGCAGCACAAACGCGCGGGGGAATCAGCCCCAGCATTTT; CDR3 protein: CASSTNARGNQPQHF
V gene: TRBV5-5; J gene: TRBJ2-3; clone size: few; D gene: -; CDR3 DNA: TGTGCCAGCAGCTTTGAGGAGGGCCGAGGAACAGATACGCAGTATTTT; CDR3 protein: CASSFEEGRGTDTQYF
V gene: TRBV20-1; J gene: TRBJ2-7; clone size: few; D gene: TRBD1; CDR3 DNA: TGCAGTGTCGGGACAGGCTACTCCTACGAGCAGTACTTC; CDR3 protein: CSVGTGYSYEQYF
V gene: TRBV6-5; J gene: TRBJ1-3; clone size: few; D gene: -; CDR3 DNA: TGTGCTGTGGACTCTGGAAACACCATATATTTT; CDR3 protein: CAVDSGNTIYF
V gene: TRBV29-1; J gene: TRBJ2-3; clone size: many; D gene: TRBD2; CDR3 DNA: TGCAGCCAGTTACGAGCGGGAACAGATACGCAGTATTTT; CDR3 protein: CSQLRAGTDTQYF
V gene: TRBV20-1; J gene: TRBJ2-2; clone size: few; D gene: -; CDR3 DNA: TGCAGTGCTAGGCAGGGTCCCGGGGAGCTGTTTTTT; CDR3 protein: CSARQGPGELFF
V gene: TRBV18; J gene: TRBJ1-5; clone size: few; D gene: -; CDR3 DNA: TGTGCCAGCTCCGACAAGACCGGTAATCAGCCCCAGCATTTT; CDR3 protein: CASSDKTGNQPQHF
V gene: TRBV12-3/TRBV12-4; J gene: TRBJ2-7; clone size: -; D gene: TRBD1; CDR3 DNA: TGTGCCAGCAGTCGGGACAGTCTGGGGGTGTACGAGCAGTACTTC; CDR3 protein: CASSRDSLGVYEQYF
V gene: TRBV10-3; J gene: TRBJ2-7; clone size: few; D gene: -; CDR3 DNA: TGTGCCATCAGTGATCCAAACGCCAGGGGACCACCTCGGGAGCAGTACTTC; CDR3 protein: CAISDPNARGPPREQYF
V gene: TRBV20-1; J gene: TRBJ2-7; clone size: few; D gene: TRBD2; CDR3 DNA: TGCAGTGCTAGAGGGTCGGGACTAGCGGGGGAGTACTTC; CDR3 protein: CSARGSGLAGEYF
V gene: TRBV12-3/TRBV12-4; J gene: TRBJ2-1; clone size: -; D gene: TRBD1; CDR3 DNA: TGTGCCAGCAGTTTTCCGACAGGGGTCGTCTACAATGAGCAGTTCTTC; CDR3 protein: CASSFPTGVVYNEQFF
V gene: TRBV11-2; J gene: TRBJ2-3; clone size: -; D gene: TRBD2; CDR3 DNA: TGTGCCAGCAGCGCTCGACCTACGTCAGCGGGAGGCACAGATACGCAGTATTTT; CDR3 protein: CASSARPTSAGGTDTQYF
V gene: TRBV3-1; J gene: TRBJ2-1; clone size: few; D gene: TRBD2; CDR3 DNA: TGTGCCAGCAGCCAAGTTAGCGGGACCTACAATGAGCAGTTCTTC; CDR3 protein: CASSQVSGTYNEQFF
V gene: TRBV6-5; J gene: TRBJ1-4; clone size: -; D gene: -; CDR3 DNA: TGTGCCAGCAGTTACCGGCCTTTAGGGGAAAAACTGTTTTTT; CDR3 protein: CASSYRPLGEKLFF
V gene: TRBV7-9; J gene: TRBJ2-4; clone size: many; D gene: -; CDR3 DNA: TGTGCCAGCAGCCCGGACAGTATTGCCAAAAACATTCAGTACTTC; CDR3 protein: CASSPDSIAKNIQYF
V gene: TRBV7-2; J gene: TRBJ1-5; clone size: many; D gene: TRBD1; CDR3 DNA: TGTGCCAGCAGCGTTCAGGGGGGCAACAATCAGCCCCAGCATTTT; CDR3 protein: CASSVQGGNNQPQHF
V gene: TRBV3-1; J gene: TRBJ1-4; clone size: -; D gene: TRBD1; CDR3 DNA: TGTGCCAGCAGCCCAGGTGTAGTCAGGGGGCGGGAAAAACTGTTTTTT; CDR3 protein: CASSPGVVRGREKLFF
V gene: TRBV4-1; J gene: TRBJ2-7; clone size: few; D gene: TRBD2; CDR3 DNA: TGCGCCAGCAGCCAAGGAATGACTAGCGGGCTTTACGAGCAGTACTTC; CDR3 protein: CASSQGMTSGLYEQYF
V gene: TRBV20-1; J gene: TRBJ2-1; clone size: many; D gene: -; CDR3 DNA: TGCAGTGCTAGAGATGGGCAGGTCTTC; CDR3 protein: CSARDGQVF
V gene: TRBV7-2; J gene: TRBJ1-5; clone size: many; D gene: -; CDR3 DNA: TGTGCCAGCAGCTTAGTAGATGGCAATCAGCCCCAGCATTTT; CDR3 protein: CASSLVDGNQPQHF
V gene: TRBV6-1; J gene: TRBJ2-2; clone size: -; D gene: TRBD2; CDR3 DNA: TGTGCCAGCAGGGGGCTAGCGGGATTGATCGGGGAGCTGTTTTTT; CDR3 protein: CASRGLAGLIGELFF
V gene: TRBV2; J gene: TRBJ2-3; clone size: many; D gene: TRBD2; CDR3 DNA: TGTGCCAGCAGTACCACTAGCGGGAGAGCAGATACGCAGTATTTT; CDR3 protein: CASSTTSGRADTQYF
V gene: TRBV29-1; J gene: TRBJ1-2; clone size: many; D gene: -; CDR3 DNA: TGCAGCGTTGAACAGGGAGGCCCCCATGTGAGCTATGGCTACACCTTC; CDR3 protein: CSVEQGGPHVSYGYTF
V gene: TRBV18; J gene: TRBJ2-5; clone size: few; D gene: TRBD1; CDR3 DNA: TGTGCCAGCTCACCGCCTGACAGGGGGAGCCAGTACTTC; CDR3 protein: CASSPPDRGSQYF
V gene: TRBV3-1; J gene: TRBJ1-1; clone size: few; D gene: TRBD1; CDR3 DNA: TGTGCCAGCAGCTCATCCCGAGGACAGGTGTCTGAAGCTTTCTTT; CDR3 protein: CASSSSRGQVSEAFF
V gene: TRBV7-9; J gene: TRBJ2-2; clone size: -; D gene: -; CDR3 DNA: TGTGCCAGCAGCTTAGACACCTTCACCGGGGAGCTGTTTTTT; CDR3 protein: CASSLDTFTGELFF
V gene: TRBV7-9; J gene: TRBJ2-5; clone size: many; D gene: -; CDR3 DNA: TGTGCCAGCAGCTTTGAGTACCAAGAGACCCAGTACTTC; CDR3 protein: CASSFEYQETQYF
V gene: TRBV21-1; J gene: TRBJ2-1; clone size: -; D gene: -; CDR3 DNA: TGTGCCAGCAGACCGGGACTAGCGGGAGGTTCCTACAATGAGCAGTTCTTC; CDR3 protein: CASRPGLAGGSYNEQFF
V gene: TRBV24-1; J gene: TRBJ2-2; clone size: -; D gene: TRBD1; CDR3 DNA: TGTGCCACCGGGGGGACAGGGAACACCGGGGAGCTGTTTTTT; CDR3 protein: CATGGTGNTGELFF
V gene: TRBV7-6; J gene: TRBJ2-5; clone size: -; D gene: -; CDR3 DNA: TGTGCCAGCAGCCTGACTAGAGGGCTTTCGGAGACCCAGTACTTC; CDR3 protein: CASSLTRGLSETQYF
V gene: TRBV4-1; J gene: TRBJ2-1; clone size: -; D gene: -; CDR3 DNA: TGCGCCAGCAGCCAAGACGGGGCCTACAATGAGCAGTTCTTC; CDR3 protein: CASSQDGAYNEQFF
V gene: TRBV10-3; J gene: TRBJ2-3; clone size: -; D gene: TRBD2; CDR3 DNA: TGTGCCATCACGAGGGGACTAGCGGGGTTCACAGATACGCAGTATTTT; CDR3 protein: CAITRGLAGFTDTQYF
V gene: TRBV19; J gene: TRBJ1-5; clone size: -; D gene: TRBD1; CDR3 DNA: TGTGCCAGTAGTATAGTGGGGGACAGCGATCAGCCCCAGCATTTT; CDR3 protein: CASSIVGDSDQPQHF
V gene: TRBV5-6; J gene: TRBJ2-7; clone size: many; D gene: TRBD2; CDR3 DNA: TGTGCCAGCAGTGGGGGGGGCTACGAGCAGTACTTC; CDR3 protein: CASSGGGYEQYF
V gene: TRBV9; J gene: TRBJ2-1; clone size: -; D gene: TRBD2; CDR3 DNA: TGTGCCAGCAGCGTAGGCCCAGGACTAGCGGGAGGCAATGAGCAGTTCTTC; CDR3 protein: CASSVGPGLAGGNEQFF
V gene: TRBV12-3/TRBV12-4; J gene: TRBJ1-5; clone size: many; D gene: -; CDR3 DNA: TGTGCCAGCAGTTTGGCAGGGTTTTATCAGCCCCAGCATTTT; CDR3 protein: CASSLAGFYQPQHF
V gene: TRBV7-8; J gene: TRBJ1-6; clone size: many; D gene: -; CDR3 DNA: TGTGCCAGCAGCTTAAACGCTGGGAGCTCCTATAATTCACCCCTCCACTTT; CDR3 protein: CASSLNAGSSYNSPLHF
V gene: TRBV11-3; J gene: TRBJ1-2; clone size: few; D gene: TRBD1; CDR3 DNA: TGTGCCAGCAGCTTAGAAGGCAGGGGGGTCGATGGCTACACCTTC; CDR3 protein: CASSLEGRGVDGYTF
V gene: TRBV6-5; J gene: TRBJ2-7; clone size: few; D gene: -; CDR3 DNA: TGTGCCAGCAGTTACTCAGCGAGTTCCTACGAGCAGTACTTC; CDR3 protein: CASSYSASSYEQYF
V gene: TRBV5-8; J gene: TRBJ1-4; clone size: few; D gene: -; CDR3 DNA: TGTGCCAGCAGCTTGTACGGACAGATGAATGAAAAACTGTTTTTT; CDR3 protein: CASSLYGQMNEKLFF
V gene: TRBV9; J gene: TRBJ2-3; clone size: -; D gene: TRBD2; CDR3 DNA: TGTGCCAGCAGCGTAAGGCTAGCGGGGGTTAGCACAGATACGCAGTATTTT; CDR3 protein: CASSVRLAGVSTDTQYF
V gene: TRBV20-1; J gene: TRBJ2-5; clone size: -; D gene: TRBD2; CDR3 DNA: TGCAGTGCCCGACGGGAACTAGCGGGGATGAGGGAGACCCAGTACTTC; CDR3 protein: CSARRELAGMRETQYF
V gene: TRBV7-3; J gene: TRBJ2-1; clone size: -; D gene: TRBD2; CDR3 DNA: TGTGCCAGCAGCTTAATAGGGCGGGGGACCTACAATGAGCAGTTCTTC; CDR3 protein: CASSLIGRGTYNEQFF
V gene: TRBV7-6; J gene: TRBJ2-6; clone size: -; D gene: -; CDR3 DNA: TGTGCCAGCAGCTTAGAAACCAGGGGCCGGCCGGAGGGGGCCAACGTCCTGACTTTC; CDR3 protein: CASSLETRGRPEGANVLTF
V gene: TRBV25-1; J gene: TRBJ2-4; clone size: many; D gene: -; CDR3 DNA: TGTGCCAGCAGTGAATACCCAGGGGAGGACGGCAAAAACATTCAGTACTTC; CDR3 protein: CASSEYPGEDGKNIQYF
V gene: TRBV5-1; J gene: TRBJ2-1; clone size: many; D gene: -; CDR3 DNA: TGCGCCAGCAGCTTAGACAACCACAATGAGCAGTTCTTC; CDR3 protein: CASSLDNHNEQFF
V gene: TRBV5-5; J gene: TRBJ1-5; clone size: -; D gene: TRBD1; CDR3 DNA: TGTGCCAGCAGCTTAATCGGGACAGGGGGCAATCAGCCCCAGCATTTT; CDR3 protein: CASSLIGTGGNQPQHF
V gene: TRBV4-1; J gene: TRBJ2-2; clone size: -; D gene: -; CDR3 DNA: TGCGCCAGCAGCCCCAGCCCGAACACCGGGGAGCTGTTTTTT; CDR3 protein: CASSPSPNTGELFF
V gene: TRBV4-1; J gene: TRBJ2-3; clone size: few; D gene: -; CDR3 DNA: TGCGCCAGCAGCCAGCCGACCCGGGACACGAGCACAGATACGCAGTATTTT; CDR3 protein: CASSQPTRDTSTDTQYF